This is a list of T cell receptor beta chains from one sample in a study of blood T cells in healthy people across ages. A single record per CDR3 protein comes from TCRdb applying MiXCR to the 5' RACE reads. This repertoire shows hundreds of thousands of distinct CDR3 sequences, around 50% found once; its top ten account for roughly 20%. The sequenced material came from blood. The receptors were gathered from a man aged 80 or over in good health. CDR3s leave out the opening cysteine and the closing phenylalanine or tryptophan. Fields, in order: V gene, J gene, D gene, CDR3 protein. A D gene is named only where the DNA matches it firmly.

>TRBV18|-|-
ASSPPTVVDEQY
>TRBV9|TRBJ2-1|TRBD2
ASSFGLAVVDNEQF
>TRBV7-3|TRBJ2-5|-
ASSLSRPSGGNEQY
>TRBV11-2|TRBJ2-7|TRBD2
ASSQTSGGPYEQY
>TRBV20-1|TRBJ2-5|-
SARGGGDNEQY
>TRBV29-1|TRBJ2-1|TRBD2
SPKFDTSGRDNEQF
>TRBV7-9|TRBJ2-5|-
ASSSNKGDKQETQY
>TRBV11-2|TRBJ2-3|TRBD2
ASSRSGRGQDTQY
>TRBV20-1|TRBJ2-1|TRBD2
GVRPGTSDANEQF
>TRBV3-1|TRBJ1-2|TRBD1
ASSLRQGRGYT
>TRBV20-1|TRBJ1-1|-
SAGLNTEAF
>TRBV27|TRBJ1-5|TRBD1
ASPPTGANQPQH
>TRBV12-3/TRBV12-4|TRBJ2-6|-
ASMESGANVLT
>TRBV7-3|TRBJ2-7|-
ACSLLAGPSYEQY
>TRBV20-1|TRBJ2-1|-
SASGSNYNEQF
>TRBV12-3/TRBV12-4|TRBJ1-6|-
ASSESGLYSPLH
>TRBV10-3|TRBJ2-3|TRBD2
AIRTTSGATDTQY
>TRBV7-7|TRBJ2-6|-
ASSPLEPRVT
>TRBV18|TRBJ2-5|-
ASSPQGLRETQY
>TRBV4-3|TRBJ2-1|TRBD2
ASSQEQREWEEQF
>TRBV10-3|TRBJ1-2|-
AISDGQAERYGYT
>TRBV20-1|TRBJ2-2|TRBD1
SALRGPANTGELF
>TRBV9|TRBJ2-7|TRBD2
ASSVNGRAVNEQY
>TRBV30|TRBJ2-5|-
AWSVGGAQETQY
>TRBV24-1|TRBJ2-1|-
ATSPLGNKGNEQF
>TRBV29-1|TRBJ2-1|-
SVEGLQGNYEQF
>TRBV4-1|TRBJ2-3|TRBD1
ASSHPPTRTGGTDTQY
>TRBV28|TRBJ2-1|-
ASSLSSPRKQF
>TRBV5-4|TRBJ2-1|TRBD2
ASAIAGGRDEQF